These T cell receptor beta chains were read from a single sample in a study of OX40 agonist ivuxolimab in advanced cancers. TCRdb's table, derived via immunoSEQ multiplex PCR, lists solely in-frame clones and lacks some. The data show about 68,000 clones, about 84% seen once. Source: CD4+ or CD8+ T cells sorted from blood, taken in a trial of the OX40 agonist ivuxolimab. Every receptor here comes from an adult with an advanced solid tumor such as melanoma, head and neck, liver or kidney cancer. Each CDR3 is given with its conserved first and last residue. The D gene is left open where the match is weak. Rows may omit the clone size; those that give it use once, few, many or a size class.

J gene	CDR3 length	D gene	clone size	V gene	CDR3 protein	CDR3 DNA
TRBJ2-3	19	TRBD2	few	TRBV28	CASSLGLAGVLLSRDTQYF	TGTGCCAGCAGTTTGGGACTAGCGGGAGTTCTCTTAAGTAGGGATACGCAGTATTTT
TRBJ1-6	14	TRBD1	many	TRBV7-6	CASSERQGNSPLHF	TGTGCCAGCAGCGAACGACAGGGAAATTCACCCCTCCACTTT
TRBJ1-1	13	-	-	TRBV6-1	CASSRTANTEAFF	TGTGCCAGCAGCCGGACGGCGAACACTGAAGCTTTCTTT
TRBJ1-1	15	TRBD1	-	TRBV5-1	CASSLEGQVLPEAFF	TGCGCCAGCAGCTTGGAGGGACAGGTCCTTCCTGAAGCTTTCTTT
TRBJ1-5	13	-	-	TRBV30	CAWGKDYNQPQHF	TGTGCCTGGGGGAAAGATTACAATCAGCCCCAGCATTTT
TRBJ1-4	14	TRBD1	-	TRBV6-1	CASSTGQGIEKLFF	TGTGCCAGCAGTACGGGACAGGGTATTGAAAAACTGTTTTTT
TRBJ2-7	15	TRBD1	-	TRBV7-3	CASSPAGTVTGEQYF	TGTGCCAGCAGCCCCGCCGGGACAGTCACCGGGGAGCAGTACTTC
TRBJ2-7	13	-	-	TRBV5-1	CASSLGNNYEQYF	TGCGCCAGCAGCTTGGGCAACAACTACGAGCAGTACTTC
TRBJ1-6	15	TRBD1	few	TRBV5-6	CASSWGDRENSPLHF	TGTGCCAGCAGCTGGGGGGACAGGGAAAATTCACCCCTCCACTTT
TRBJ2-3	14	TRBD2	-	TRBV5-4	CASSLTSGGVSWYF	TGTGCCAGCAGCCTAACTAGCGGGGGAGTCTCTTGGTATTTT
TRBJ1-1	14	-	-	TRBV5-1	CASSFTPGDTEAFF	TGCGCCAGCAGCTTTACTCCTGGGGACACTGAAGCTTTCTTT
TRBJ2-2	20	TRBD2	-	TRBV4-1	CASSHRKLAGHGTNTGELFF	TGCGCCAGCAGCCATCGGAAACTAGCGGGCCATGGTACGAACACCGGGGAGCTGTTTTTT
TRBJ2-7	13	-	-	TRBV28	CASREQGFYEQYF	TGTGCCAGCAGGGAACAGGGATTCTACGAGCAGTACTTC
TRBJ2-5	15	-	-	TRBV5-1	CASSLDGNPGETQYF	TGCGCCAGCAGCTTGGATGGCAACCCTGGGGAGACCCAGTACTTC
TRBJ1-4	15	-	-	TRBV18	CASSPPSQGNEKLFF	TGTGCCAGCTCACCACCGTCGCAGGGTAATGAAAAACTGTTTTTT
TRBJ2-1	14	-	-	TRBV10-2	CASSEQGSYGEQFF	TGCGCCAGCAGTGAGCAGGGGTCCTACGGGGAGCAGTTCTTC
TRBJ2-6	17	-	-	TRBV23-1	CASLVGGTRSGANVLTF	TGCGCCAGCCTGGTAGGTGGGACCCGCTCTGGGGCCAACGTCCTGACTTTC
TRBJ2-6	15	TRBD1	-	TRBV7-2	CASSFQSGGHNVLTF	TGTGCCAGCAGCTTCCAGTCAGGGGGCCACAACGTCCTGACTTTC
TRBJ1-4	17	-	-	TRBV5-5	CASSFVGVGTANEKLFF	TGTGCCAGCAGCTTTGTGGGGGTTGGTACAGCTAATGAAAAACTGTTTTTT
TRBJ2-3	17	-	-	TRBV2	CASSDGGGSSSTDTQYF	TGTGCCAGCAGTGACGGCGGGGGCAGCTCTAGCACAGATACGCAGTATTTT
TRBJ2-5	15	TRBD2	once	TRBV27	CASSLSGGGRETQYF	TGTGCCAGCAGTTTATCTGGCGGGGGGAGAGAGACCCAGTACTTC
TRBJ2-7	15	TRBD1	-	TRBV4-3	CASSYGQGAGYEQYF	TGCGCCAGCAGCTACGGACAGGGGGCGGGTTACGAGCAGTACTTC
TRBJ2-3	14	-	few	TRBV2	CASSDGIVTDTQYF	TGTGCCAGCAGTGATGGGATAGTTACAGATACGCAGTATTTT
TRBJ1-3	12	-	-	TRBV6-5	CASRNSGNTIYF	TGTGCCAGCAGGAACTCTGGAAACACCATATATTTT
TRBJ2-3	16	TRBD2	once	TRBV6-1	CASSEESGGGTDTQYF	TGTGCCAGCAGTGAAGAAAGCGGGGGGGGTACAGATACGCAGTATTTT
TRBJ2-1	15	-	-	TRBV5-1	CASSPGSGSYNEQFF	TGCGCCAGCTCCCCTGGCAGCGGCTCCTACAATGAGCAGTTCTTC
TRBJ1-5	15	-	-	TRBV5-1	CASSPDGGASQPQHF	TGCGCCAGCAGCCCCGATGGGGGGGCAAGTCAGCCCCAGCATTTT
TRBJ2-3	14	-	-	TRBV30	CAWSVGQGSDTQYF	TGTGCCTGGAGTGTTGGGCAGGGTTCAGATACGCAGTATTTT
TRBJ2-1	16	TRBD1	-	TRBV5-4	CASSLGQGVRYNEQFF	TGTGCCAGCAGCTTGGGTCAGGGGGTACGTTACAATGAGCAGTTCTTC
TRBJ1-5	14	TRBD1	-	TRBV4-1	CASSQGQGRSSQHF	TGCGCCAGCAGCCAAGGACAGGGTCGGTCATCCCAGCATTTT
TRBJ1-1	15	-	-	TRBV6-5	CASSYKRAKRTEAFF	TGTGCCAGCAGTTACAAGAGGGCTAAGAGGACTGAAGCTTTCTTT
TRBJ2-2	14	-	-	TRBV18	CASSPQPNTGELFF	TGTGCCAGCTCACCACAACCGAACACCGGGGAGCTGTTTTTT
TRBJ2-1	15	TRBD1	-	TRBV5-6	CASSPPGGGFNEQFF	TGTGCCAGCAGCCCGCCAGGGGGCGGATTCAATGAGCAGTTCTTC
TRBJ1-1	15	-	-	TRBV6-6	CASSYSGLMNTEAFF	TGTGCCAGCAGTTACTCTGGGCTGATGAACACTGAAGCTTTCTTT
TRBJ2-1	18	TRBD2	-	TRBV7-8	CASSATSGGAGTYNEQFF	TGTGCCAGCAGCGCGACTAGCGGGGGGGCCGGTACCTACAATGAGCAGTTCTTC
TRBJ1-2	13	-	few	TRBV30	CAWSVRGYYGYTF	TGTGCCTGGAGTGTACGCGGGTACTATGGCTACACCTTC
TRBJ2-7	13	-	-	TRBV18	CASSPPSSYEQYF	TGTGCCAGCTCACCACCGTCTTCCTACGAGCAGTACTTC